The clone carrying this T cell receptor beta chain turned up a few times. A much larger clonotype is one base distant, so this may be a read error. Expressed TCRB transcripts were sequenced because the entire RNA isolate underwent reverse transcription. The assay was immunoSEQ multiplex PCR, and TCRdb's table has in-frame clones only and misses some. The sample includes some 300,000 clones, under 8.5% seen only once; the top ten take approximately 0.99%. The CDR3 spans 11 residues. V gave up 5 bases and J gave up 2 bases, with 2 bases separating them. Germline V gives CDR1 MGHDK, CDR2 SYGVNS. The data are from a study of beta chain features in type 1 diabetes.

The clonotype originates from a woman aged 18 to 35 in good health. V is TRBV25-1 and J is TRBJ2-3; D gene unclear. The sample taken for sequencing was central memory CD4+ T cells from blood. The chain's CDR3 is CASSHTDTQYF. CDR3 coding DNA: TGTGCCAGCAGTCACACAGATACGCAGTATTTT. Drawing the rest from reference TRBV25-1 and TRBJ2-3, the complete variable domain is EADIYQTPRYLVIGTGKKITLECSQTMGHDKMYWYQQDPGMELHLIHYSYGVNSTEKGDLSSESTVSRIRTEHFPLTLESARPSHTSQYLCASSHTDTQYFGPGTRLTVL.